A selection of T cell receptor beta chains follows, all from one sample in a study of regulatory T cells in long-lasting Graves disease. TCRdb independently ran MiXCR on the multiplex PCR reads; one entry per CDR3 protein. The sample holds under 400,000 distinct CDR3 sequences, 16% seen once. The sample was also reused in another study, on T cells in Graves' hyperthyroidism and ophthalmopathy.

The material was peripheral blood mononuclear cells (PBMCs), obtained at new diagnosis, from a patient treated with antithyroid drugs. Source of these receptors: a man between 40 and 49 years old with Graves disease. CDR3s include the opening cysteine and the closing phenylalanine or tryptophan. Each record gives: clone size, V gene, J gene, D gene, CDR3 DNA, CDR3 protein. D genes are given only for firm matches. Expanded clones get a size class; other rows say once, few or many, or leave the size out.

many	TRBV27	TRBJ2-4	TRBD1	TGTGCCAGCAGTCCCGGGACAGGGGAAAACATTCAGTACTTC	CASSPGTGENIQYF
many	TRBV5-1	TRBJ1-1	TRBD1	TGCGCCAGCAGCCCGCCTCTCGACAGGGGCACTGAAGCTTTCTTT	CASSPPLDRGTEAFF
-	TRBV28	TRBJ1-6	-	TGTGCCAGCAGCGGCTCGGGGGACATCAATAATTCACCCCTCCACTTT	CASSGSGDINNSPLHF
many	TRBV30	TRBJ2-2	-	TGTGCCTGGAAAAAACGGGAGCCGATGAACACCGGGGAGCTGTTTTTT	CAWKKREPMNTGELFF
-	TRBV5-1	TRBJ2-5	-	TGCGCCAGCAGCCGGGCGGGGACCCAGTACTTC	CASSRAGTQYF
many	TRBV7-2	TRBJ1-1	TRBD1	TGTGCCAGCAGCCCAGGGACAGGGGTCCCCGGAGGCACTGAAGCTTTCTTT	CASSPGTGVPGGTEAFF
few	TRBV9	TRBJ2-2	TRBD2	TGTGCCAGCAGCGTTGCGACTAGCGGGGGGGGTAACACCGGGGAGCTGTTTTTT	CASSVATSGGGNTGELFF
many	TRBV4-1	TRBJ1-5	-	TGCGCCAGCAGCCAAGATTTGCAGGGCCAAAGGAATCAGCCCCAGCATTTT	CASSQDLQGQRNQPQHF
many	TRBV10-3	TRBJ1-5	-	TGTGCCATCAGTGCCGACAGGTTGGGGCAGCCCCAGCATTTT	CAISADRLGQPQHF
few	TRBV6-9	TRBJ1-3	-	TGTGCCAGCAGTTACCCGGGGGTTCCAGTTAGAGGCCGTGAAAAACCCTCTGGAAACACCATATATTTT	CASSYPGVPVRGREKPSGNTIYF
many	TRBV28	TRBJ2-1	-	TGTGCCAGCAGTCGCGGTGCAGGGCCGGGCGGCAATGAGCAGTTCTTC	CASSRGAGPGGNEQFF
-	TRBV12-3/TRBV12-4	TRBJ1-5	-	TGTGCCAGCAGGACCTCAGGGGATCAGCCCCAGCATTTT	CASRTSGDQPQHF
many	TRBV4-1	TRBJ1-1	-	TGCGCCAGCAGCCAAGCTGCTTCGGGGAACACTGAAGCTTTCTTT	CASSQAASGNTEAFF
many	TRBV20-1	TRBJ2-7	TRBD1	TGCAGTGCTTTCCTACCCTCGGGACAGGGGACCTACGAGCAGTACTTC	CSAFLPSGQGTYEQYF
-	TRBV5-1	TRBJ2-1	TRBD1	TGCGCCAGCAGCTGGGGAGGACAGGGGACGGCGTTCGATGAGCAGTTCTTC	CASSWGGQGTAFDEQFF
many	TRBV3-1	TRBJ2-5	TRBD2	TGTGCCAGCAGCCAAGACGTCCTAGCGGGGGCCCAAGAGACCCAGTACTTC	CASSQDVLAGAQETQYF
many	TRBV28	TRBJ1-4	-	TGTGCCAGCAGTTTAGGCAGGGGAGGTGAAAAACTGTTTTTT	CASSLGRGGEKLFF
-	TRBV7-2	TRBJ2-1	-	TGTGCCAGCAGCTTAGACAGGGCGCGGTTGTTTATCGAGCAGTTCTTC	CASSLDRARLFIEQFF
-	TRBV19	TRBJ2-3	-	TGTGCCAGTAGTAAGGACACCCCGGTCAGAGATACGCAGTATTTT	CASSKDTPVRDTQYF
few	TRBV20-1	TRBJ1-5	TRBD1	TGCAGTGCCCATACAGGGGGCAATCAGCCCCAGCATTTT	CSAHTGGNQPQHF
many	TRBV6-1	TRBJ2-3	TRBD2	TGTGCCAGCAGCCCACTAGCGGGGGGGCCAGATACGCAGTATTTT	CASSPLAGGPDTQYF
many	TRBV3-1	TRBJ2-4	-	TGTGCCAGCAGCCAAGATCTTGTACAGGGAAACATTCAGTACTTC	CASSQDLVQGNIQYF
many	TRBV7-2	TRBJ2-3	TRBD1	TGTGCCAGCAGCCCCAAGGGACAGGGCCCCACAGATACGCAGTATTTT	CASSPKGQGPTDTQYF
many	TRBV9	TRBJ1-2	TRBD1	TGTGCCAGCAGCGCACCACCCGGGACAGGGCCCTCCTACTATGGCTACACCTTC	CASSAPPGTGPSYYGYTF
many	TRBV11-3	TRBJ2-7	-	TGTGCCAGCAGTTCGACGCGGGTTTCCTACGAGCAGTACTTC	CASSSTRVSYEQYF
many	TRBV7-2	TRBJ1-1	-	TGTGCCAGCAGCTTAGGTCGGGATTCCGCTGAAGCTTTCTTT	CASSLGRDSAEAFF
many	TRBV4-2	TRBJ2-6	-	TGTGCCAGCAGTACAGGGAGCTCTGGGGCCAACGTCCTGACTTTC	CASSTGSSGANVLTF
many	TRBV28	TRBJ2-5	-	TGTGCCAGCAGCCTACAAGAGACCCAGTACTTC	CASSLQETQYF
many	TRBV20-1	TRBJ1-2	-	TGCAGTGCTAGTGGCCACGGCTATGGCTACACCTTC	CSASGHGYGYTF
many	TRBV29-1	TRBJ2-5	-	TGCAGCGTTGCGGGGGCGGCTGAGACCCAGTACTTC	CSVAGAAETQYF
many	TRBV30	TRBJ1-6	TRBD1	TGTGCCTGGAGTCGAGACAGGGCTGGGAACCGCTCACCCCTCCACTTT	CAWSRDRAGNRSPLHF
many	TRBV7-6	TRBJ2-5	-	TGTGCCAGCAGCTTCCCTTTCAGAGAAGAGACCCAGTACTTC	CASSFPFREETQYF
-	TRBV6-2/TRBV6-3	TRBJ2-5	TRBD2	TGTGCCAGCAGTTACTTTGGCGGGGGGTCCCAAGAGACCCAGTACTTC	CASSYFGGGSQETQYF
many	TRBV30	TRBJ1-1	TRBD1	TGTGCCTGGGGGACAGGGGGCGCTTGGTTAAATGAAGCTTTCTTT	CAWGTGGAWLNEAFF
few	TRBV24-1	TRBJ1-6	-	TGTGCCACCAGTGATCCTACACCACAGGGTTCACCCCTCCACTTT	CATSDPTPQGSPLHF
many	TRBV28	TRBJ2-7	-	TGTGCCAGCAGCCCTCCGCGGGGGCTTTATGAGCAGTACTTC	CASSPPRGLYEQYF
many	TRBV5-1	TRBJ2-3	-	TGCGCCAGCAGCCCCGGTCGGGGAGGCGCAGATACGCAGTATTTT	CASSPGRGGADTQYF
-	TRBV10-3	TRBJ2-6	TRBD1	TGTGCCACCGCAGGGGGAAGCTCTGGGGCCAACGTCCTGACTTTC	CATAGGSSGANVLTF
many	TRBV28	TRBJ1-1	-	TGTGCCAGCAGTCTTAGCCGGGTAGAGATTTGGACTGAAGCTTTCTTT	CASSLSRVEIWTEAFF
many	TRBV7-2	TRBJ2-5	TRBD2	TGTGCCAGCAGCTTCGGGGGGGCCCAAGAGACCCAGTACTTC	CASSFGGAQETQYF
-	TRBV4-3	TRBJ2-2	TRBD1	TGCGCCAGCAGCCCCTCTAGCACAGGGGGCAGCGCCGGGGAGCTGTTTTTT	CASSPSSTGGSAGELFF
many	TRBV18	TRBJ1-6	TRBD1	TGTGCCAGCTCACCGACAGGGGTGGATTCACCCCTCCACTTT	CASSPTGVDSPLHF
few	TRBV12-3/TRBV12-4	TRBJ2-2	TRBD1	TGTGCCAGTAACCCGGGACAGGGGAGTACCGGGGAGCTGTTTTTT	CASNPGQGSTGELFF
many	TRBV3-1	TRBJ1-1	-	TGTGCCAGCAGCCAAAAGGCGATAAACACTGAAGCTTTCTTT	CASSQKAINTEAFF
few	TRBV4-1	TRBJ2-7	-	TGCGCCAGCAGCCAAGATAACCTCTCCTACGAGCAGTACTTC	CASSQDNLSYEQYF
-	TRBV5-1	TRBJ2-3	-	TGCGCCAGCAGCTTGGACGGACCGACGCAGTATTTT	CASSLDGPTQYF
many	TRBV20-1	TRBJ1-4	TRBD1	TGCAGTGTTCACAACCCCCAGGGGGGCACTGAAAAACTGTTTTTT	CSVHNPQGGTEKLFF
-	TRBV29-1	TRBJ1-3	-	TGCAGCGCTGGAGGACAGTCTGGAAACACCATATATTTT	CSAGGQSGNTIYF
many	TRBV18	TRBJ2-1	-	TGTGCCAGCTCACCAAAGGGCCCTACTTACAATGAGCAGTTCTTC	CASSPKGPTYNEQFF
-	TRBV7-2	TRBJ1-2	-	TGTGCCAGCAGCTTAAGTGGGGGGCGCTACGGTGGCTACACCTTC	CASSLSGGRYGGYTF
-	TRBV5-5	TRBJ2-2	-	TGTGCCAGCAGCCGGGACACCTCGAACACCGGGGAGCTGTTTTTT	CASSRDTSNTGELFF
-	TRBV28	TRBJ1-5	-	TGTGCCAGCAGTTACCCAAACCCCAATCAGCCCCAGCATTTT	CASSYPNPNQPQHF